One TCR beta chain is described in this entry. The antigen is undetermined. The data belong to a study of blood T cells in healthy people across ages. The V gene's germline CDR1 is SGHDN and CDR2 FVKESK. V gave up 6 bases and J gave up 2 bases, with 10 bases separating them. The CDR3 runs 13 residues. A sample-barcoded 5' primer and a J-beta primer mix were used in a second PCR of about 7 to 12 cycles. Carrying 12 random nucleotides, a template-switch adaptor labeled each individual cDNA molecule. There were at least 3 million CDR3-containing paired-end reads obtained from each sample. TCRdb ran MiXCR on the 5' RACE reads and lists one entry per CDR3 protein. The profile shows roughly 2 million distinct CDR3 sequences, around 48% of them singletons. General study results and limits: PBMCs that were unsorted prevented a conclusive naive versus antigen-experienced comparison. A strong correlation was seen between TCR beta diversity and naive T cell percentage.

The sequenced sample was blood. The J gene is TRBJ2-5, the V gene TRBV14; D call uncertain. The TCR was taken from a woman in her 40s in good health. The CDR3 protein is CASRAFGQETQYF. The CDR3 DNA is TGTGCCAGCAGGGCCTTCGGACAAGAGACCCAGTACTTC.